The sample holds many counts of the clone carrying this TCR beta chain. Antigen: not known. TCR beta CDR3 regions were amplified from RNA transcripts. Carried out on the TCR CDR3, a first-round RT-PCR used the HTBI primer set. TCRdb used MiXCR to reprocess the multiplex PCR reads, holding one entry per CDR3 protein. The table has fewer than 450,000 distinct CDR3 sequences, about 18% seen once; the top ten hold almost 35%. The sample comes from a study of T cells in Graves' hyperthyroidism and ophthalmopathy. Notes on the study in general: Most expanded thyroid clonotypes above 0.001 recurred in blood.

This CDR3 is built from 15 residues. CDR1 and CDR2 from the germline V gene are SGHAT and FQNNGV. V was pared by 5 bases and J by 6 bases, with 16 bases between. The receptor's source is a woman in her twenties or thirties with Graves' hyperthyroidism that later progressed to Graves' ophthalmopathy. The sample taken for sequencing was blood. The gene calls are TRBV11-2 and TRBJ1-4; the D is unclear. CDR3 DNA sequence: TGTGCCAGCAGCGATTGGCAGCTTTTGGATGAAAAACTGTTTTTT. Protein product: CASSDWQLLDEKLFF.